This T cell receptor beta chain emerged from a study of identical twins. Study-wide results and limits: Researchers reported excess low generation probability among twin-shared out-of-frame alpha sequences.

TCRdb reanalysed the 5' RACE reads using MiXCR and keeps one entry per CDR3 protein. The sample lists roughly 1.6 million distinct CDR3 sequences; 32% were seen once. This clonotype has more than one count but fewer than ten. Its target is unknown. V lost 4 bases and J lost 1, with 7 bases in between. The CDR3 covers 13 residues. Germline CDR1 and CDR2: LNHNV and YYDKDF (reference sequence). The chain combines TRBV15 with TRBJ1-1, with a possible D match to TRBD1 (5 bases). The specimen was cord blood. The source of this sequence is a newborn girl in good health. In DNA, the CDR3 is TGTGCCACCAGCAAAACAGGGAACACTGAAGCTTTCTTT. Its protein product is CATSKTGNTEAFF. The full variable domain, its missing parts supplied by reference TRBV15 and TRBJ1-1, is DAMVIQNPRYQVTQFGKPVTLSCSQTLNHNVMYWYQQKSSQAPKLLFHYYDKDFNNEADTPDNFQSRRPNTSFCFLDIRSPGLGDTAMYLCATSKTGNTEAFFGQGTRLTVV.